The subject of this entry is one TCR beta chain. Its specificity is not known. Germline CDR1 SQVTM, CDR2 ANQGSEA. The V end lost 7 bases, the J end lost 0 bases, and 10 bases lay between the germline ends. This CDR3 is 13 amino acids long. This table comes from immunoSEQ multiplex PCR, and its TCRdb copy is limited to in-frame clones, with some not included. The sample lists around 72,000 clones, 82% seen once, with less than 6.5% in the top ten. This sample was taken from a study of T cell responses to AZD1222 COVID-19 vaccine. Study overall: Second-dose timings of about 4 or about 12 weeks were pooled. Overall study results and limits: CD4 TCRs linked to vaccination spanned spike, dominating at 160-218 and 743-854. A mostly white British donor set with more females was recruited, and clonal diversity was possibly underestimated.

The sequence derives from an adult in good health. Sample: peripheral blood, taken on day 0 of AZD1222 vaccination. This chain uses TRBV29-1 with TRBJ1-3; D may be TRBD1 (6 bases). CDR3 residues: CSAQGFSGNTIYF. The DNA for the CDR3 is TGCAGCGCTCAGGGGTTCTCTGGAAACACCATATATTTT.